Presented here are 10 T cell receptor beta chains from one specimen sequenced in a study of cytomegalovirus exposure and HLA in healthy donors (dated by TCRdb to the late 2010s). The library relied on the immunoSEQ multiplex PCR assay. For the multiplex PCR, a mixture combining 60 forward primers for TCR Vbeta segments and 13 reverse primers for TCR Jbeta segments was used. What TCRdb holds here is the immuneACCESS table cut down to in-frame rearrangements. Part of the clones is not present; checked against another copy, under half of the missing clones reflect an unresolved V gene, and the others are unexplained. Present in this sample are 150,000 to 200,000 clones, around 83% of which were seen just once. Of the sample, roughly 4% falls within the top ten clones. Material for sequencing was PBMCs. All receptors derive from a middle-aged man in good health and CMV-seropositive.

Here the CDR3 reads CASQGLGYEQYF. As DNA, the CDR3 is TGTGCCAGTCAGGGTTTGGGATACGAGCAGTACTTC. J is TRBJ2-7 and V is TRBV28, with TRBD1 as a possible D gene (5 bases). The CDR3 has 12 residues. Germline-derived CDR1 and CDR2 are MDHEN and SYDVKM. V lost 9 bases and J lost 4, with 13 bases in between.

The rearrangement links TRBV11-2 to TRBJ1-1; no clear D gene. The germline CDR1 and CDR2 sequences are SGHAT and FQNNGV. The CDR3 contains 13 residues. Deletions cut 2 bases from V and 4 bases from J, with 8 bases between. The CDR3 sequence: CASSLSYGTEAFF. The CDR3 DNA reads TGTGCCAGCAGCTTATCGTACGGCACTGAAGCTTTCTTT.

The V and J genes are TRBV5-1 and TRBJ2-3; 7 nucleotides match TRBD2. The germline gives CDR1 SGHRS, CDR2 YFSETQ. This CDR3 comprises 18 residues. The J segment lost 2 bases and the V segment lost 2 bases, leaving 14 bases of the junction unmatched. The CDR3: CASSFQRTSLAPTDTQYF. In DNA, the CDR3 is TGCGCCAGCAGCTTCCAGCGGACTAGTCTGGCCCCCACAGATACGCAGTATTTT.

On this clone itself: One end of the junction fails to match germline, which may point to a read error. The same CDR3 arises from other DNA sequences in this sample as well. This sequence joins TRBV7-9 and TRBJ2-7, with a weak D call TRBD2 (5 bases). The CDR3 is 13 amino acids. Per the germline V gene, CDR1 is SEHNR and CDR2 is FQNEAQ (reference sequence). In DNA, the CDR3 is TGTTCCAGCAGCCGAGCAACGGGATACGAGCAGTACTTC. Translated, it gives CSSSRATGYEQYF.

The chain couples TRBV4-1 to TRBJ1-6; tentative D call: TRBD1 (5 bases). Germline lookup yields CDR1 MGHRA and CDR2 YSYEKL. Trimming cost V 1 base and J 13 bases, with 23 bases left between them. The CDR3 is 17 amino acids. This CDR3 reads CASSQVPRGGPSEPLHF. For the CDR3, the DNA is TGCGCCAGCAGCCAAGTCCCTCGGGGGGGACCGAGCGAGCCCCTCCACTTT.

In the case of this clone: At one boundary the junction diverges from the germline segment, which might be a read error. This rearrangement joins TRBV29-1 to TRBJ1-3; tentative D call: TRBD1 (6 bases). This CDR3 contains 15 residues. Germline V gene data show CDR1 as SQVTM and CDR2 as ANQGSEA. The CDR3 spells CSVAGTPRAGNTIYF. The CDR3 DNA is TGCAGCGTTGCGGGGACACCGAGAGCTGGGAACACCATATATTTT.

The V and J genes are TRBV4-1 and TRBJ2-1; no clear D. Trimming left V 7 bases short and J 0 bases short, with 13 bases between. The CDR3 length is 15 residues. Germline CDR1 is MGHRA and CDR2 is YSYEKL. For the CDR3, the DNA is TGCGCCAGCACTTGGAGAGCGAGCTCCTACAATGAGCAGTTCTTC. Its protein is CASTWRASSYNEQFF.

The sample holds a few counts of this clone. The V gene is TRBV2, the J gene TRBJ1-4, with D unresolved. This CDR3 has 13 residues. Trimming took 4 bases from V and 8 from J, leaving 11 bases between them. Germline V gene lookup returns CDR1 SNHLY and CDR2 FYNNEI. CDR3 protein: CASSVQEQEKLFF. In nucleotides, the CDR3 is TGTGCCAGCAGTGTTCAGGAACAGGAAAAACTGTTTTTT.

The chain recombines TRBV5-1 with TRBJ2-7; tentatively, D is TRBD1 (5 bases). Germline V gene data show CDR1 as SGHRS and CDR2 as YFSETQ. This CDR3 is 13 amino acids long. Trimming shortened V by 0 bases and J by 3 bases, and 7 bases separated the two germline ends. The CDR3 region is CASSLVQDYEQYF. CDR3 nucleotide sequence: TGCGCCAGCAGCTTGGTACAGGACTACGAGCAGTACTTC.

This chain joins TRBV7-9 and TRBJ2-5; D call uncertain. Germline V gene sequence: CDR1 SEHNR, CDR2 FQNEAQ (reference sequence). CDR3 size: 14 residues. V lost 0 bases, J lost 5 bases, and 10 bases lay in between. The CDR3, as DNA: TGTGCCAGCAGCTTAGCGGCTAGAAGCGAGACCCAGTACTTC. This sequence encodes CASSLAARSETQYF.